This TCR beta chain was obtained from a study of T cells in Graves' hyperthyroidism and ophthalmopathy. Template material for amplifying TCR beta CDR3 regions consisted of RNA transcripts. During a first-round RT-PCR of the TCR CDR3, the HTBI primer set was used. TCRdb reprocessed the multiplex PCR reads with MiXCR, giving one entry per CDR3 protein. The sample has around 270,000 distinct CDR3 sequences, roughly 18% seen once. Study-wide results and caveats: Researchers found most expanded thyroid clonotypes above 0.001 in blood as well. Before onset, ophthalmopathy was predicted by the model a median around 6.2 months earlier.

This clonotype has at least ten counts. Its antigen is currently unknown. The sequencing sample was made of blood. The sequence derives from a man between 45 and 60 years old with Graves' ophthalmopathy.

The CDR3, as DNA: TGTGCCAGCAGTTTGGTCGGGGGACTCGCCTACGAGCAGTACTTC. Protein product: CASSLVGGLAYEQYF. V gene TRBV27 combines with J gene TRBJ2-7; possibly TRBD2 for D (6 bases). CDR1 is MNHEY, CDR2 SMNVEV, per germline (reference sequence). The CDR3 is 15 amino acids. V lost 3 bases and J lost 2, with 14 bases in between.